The 18 T cell receptor beta chains in this list originate from one sample, sequenced in a study of blood T cells in healthy people across ages. Primed by a sample-barcoded 5' primer and a J-beta primer mix, a second PCR proceeded for about 7 to 11 cycles. One entry per CDR3 protein, called by TCRdb with MiXCR from the 5' RACE reads. Of around 750,000 distinct CDR3 sequences listed, roughly 50% are singletons. The sample taken for sequencing was blood. The receptor source for this set is an elderly man in good health.

This chain joins TRBV9 and TRBJ2-3, with 10 bases matching TRBD2. V lost 4 bases, J lost 1 base, and 6 bases stayed unmatched. The CDR3 has 16 residues. The germline CDR1 and CDR2 sequences are SGDLS and YYNGEE. For the CDR3, the DNA is TGTGCCAGCAGCCCTTGGGGGACTAGCGGCACAGATACGCAGTATTTT. Translating gives CASSPWGTSGTDTQYF. Full variable domain (missing parts from reference TRBV9 and TRBJ2-3): DSGVTQTPKHLITATGQRVTLRCSPRSGDLSVYWYQQSLDQGLQFLIQYYNGEERAKGNILERFSAQQFPDLHSELNLSSLELGDSALYFCASSPWGTSGTDTQYFGPGTRLTVL.

A word on this clonotype: Its ends do not fully match the called genes, so a read error is possible. J is TRBJ2-3 and V is TRBV7-7; 7 bases are shared with TRBD2. From germline, CDR1 is SSHAT and CDR2 FNYEAQ (reference sequence). This CDR3 spans 16 amino acids. CDR3 amino acids: CASSSSGGSGADTQYF. The CDR3 region has the DNA TGTGCTAGCAGCTCATCAGGCGGGAGCGGTGCAGATACGCAGTATTTT.

The chain carries TRBV30 and TRBJ1-1; D is perhaps TRBD1 (6 bases). V gave up 2 bases and J gave up 4 bases, with 14 bases separating them. This CDR3 has 14 amino acids. The germline gives CDR1 GTSNPN, CDR2 SVGIG (reference sequence). CDR3 coding DNA: TGTGCCTGGAGTAGGGGGGGGACGGGCACTGAAGCTTTCTTT. It codes for CAWSRGGTGTEAFF.

The V call is TRBV5-1, the J call TRBJ2-7; D is unclear. This CDR3 is built from 12 residues. The germline V gene has CDR1 SGHRS and CDR2 YFSETQ. V lost 0 bases, J lost 5 bases, and 6 bases lay in between. The CDR3 DNA sequence: TGCGCCAGCAGCTTGGGACACGACGAGCAGTACTTC. Translation gives CASSLGHDEQYF.

This rearrangement joins TRBV11-3 to TRBJ2-5; 13 nucleotides agree with TRBD2. The J call may not be correct, given that the DNA end is closer to TRBJ2-7. CDR1 and CDR2 (germline): SGHNT, YENEEA. The CDR3 is made up of 15 amino acids. The CDR3 loop is CASSTGLAGAGEQYF. CDR3 DNA: TGTGCCAGCAGCACCGGACTAGCGGGAGCTGGCGAGCAGTACTTC.

This chain joins TRBV18 and TRBJ2-3; D is uncertain. The V gene's germline CDR1 is KGHSH and CDR2 LQKENI. The ends were cut back, 1 base at V and 1 base at J, with 12 bases in the middle. This CDR3 region has 16 residues. In DNA, the CDR3 is TGTGCCAGCTCACCACTCCCAGGCTTTCGCACAGATACGCAGTATTTT. This sequence encodes CASSPLPGFRTDTQYF.

The chain joins TRBV20-1 to TRBJ2-5, with 9 positions matching TRBD2. The CDR3 is 19 residues long. Germline V gene data show CDR1 as DFQATT and CDR2 as SNEGSKA (reference sequence). With 0 bases clipped from V and 2 bases from J, the junction kept 16 bases outside the gene matches. The CDR3 DNA is TGCAGTGCTAGAGATCGCGTAAGCGGGAGGCGAATGGGGCAAGAGACCCAGTACTTC. Encoded protein: CSARDRVSGRRMGQETQYF.

Concerning this clonotype itself: A much larger clone is a single base away; this may be a read error. This chain joins TRBV20-1 and TRBJ2-3; D uncertain. The V end was cut by 7 bases, the J end by 8 bases, with 25 bases between. The germline CDR1 and CDR2 sequences are DFQATT and SNEGSKA (reference sequence). The CDR3 runs to 15 residues. The CDR3 coding sequence is TGCAGTGTTATTCGGTCAGGTTCTAGGGCTACTACGCAGTATTTT. Translated: CSVIRSGSRATTQYF.

The V and J genes are TRBV10-1 and TRBJ2-5; a weak D match, TRBD2 (6 bases). The CDR3 runs to 13 residues. CDR1 and CDR2 from the germline V gene are WNHNN and SYGVQD (reference sequence). Trimming left V 6 bases short and J 11 bases short, with 19 bases between. CDR3 coding DNA: TGCGCCAGCAGCCCGGGCCCCAGGAGGGAGCAGTACTTC. Its translation is CASSPGPRREQYF.

This chain connects TRBV7-2 to TRBJ2-4; 8 nucleotides agree with TRBD2. Unmatched junction bases numbered 11, after V lost 1 base and J lost 6 bases. The germline gives CDR1 SGHTA, CDR2 FQGNSA. This CDR3 has 17 residues. For the CDR3, the DNA is TGTGCCAGCAGCTTAGTCGGACTAGCTTTGAGACCAAACATTCAGTACTTC. It is translated as CASSLVGLALRPNIQYF.

In its sample, this clonotype was seen many times. The chain employs TRBV12-3 or TRBV12-4 and TRBJ2-5, with 7 bases aligning to TRBD2. The CDR3 is made up of 13 amino acids. V lost 5 bases, J lost 5 bases, and 5 bases stayed unmatched. The CDR3 here is CASSPAGWETQYF. The CDR3 nucleotides read TGTGCCAGCAGTCCAGCGGGATGGGAGACCCAGTACTTC.

This clonotype was seen ten or more times. V gene TRBV6-6 combines with J gene TRBJ1-6; maybe TRBD1 (5 bases). The V end lost 5 bases, the J end lost 6 bases, and 8 bases lay between the germline ends. Germline CDR1 and CDR2: MNHNY and SVGAGI (reference sequence). CDR3 length equals 13 residues. The CDR3 bases are TGTGCCAGCAGTCGACAGATTAATTCACCCCTCCACTTT. Residues: CASSRQINSPLHF.

This chain uses TRBV9 with TRBJ2-1; maybe TRBD2 (5 bases). There are 15 residues in the CDR3. V lost 3 bases, J lost 4 bases, and 14 bases lay in between. The germline CDR1 and CDR2 sequences are SGDLS and YYNGEE. The DNA of the CDR3 is TGTGCCAGCAGCGAGGCGGGTAGCGAATACAATGAGCAGTTCTTC. This gives the protein CASSEAGSEYNEQFF.

This chain links TRBV7-9 with TRBJ1-6, with TRBD1 as a possible D gene (5 bases). This CDR3 contains 17 residues. Germline V gene data show CDR1 as SEHNR and CDR2 as FQNEAQ (reference sequence). V was shortened by 4 bases and J by 0 bases, with 13 bases between the two germline ends. The CDR3 DNA reads as TGTGCCAGCAGCTCCACGGGGGGTAGCTCCTATAATTCACCCCTCCACTTT. As protein: CASSSTGGSSYNSPLHF.

This clonotype was found a few times. This chain links TRBV18 with TRBJ2-7, with D possibly TRBD2 on 5 matching bases. V was cut by 2 bases and J by 4 bases, with 18 bases left in between. The CDR3 length is 16 residues. CDR1 and CDR2 (germline): KGHSH, LQKENI. This CDR3 is CASSPSPVGSGYEQYF. CDR3 bases: TGTGCCAGCTCACCATCCCCGGTGGGCTCGGGGTACGAGCAGTACTTC. The whole variable domain, filled in from reference TRBV18 and TRBJ2-7, reads NAGVMQNPRHLVRRRGQEARLRCSPMKGHSHVYWYRQLPEEGLKFMVYLQKENIIDESGMPKERFSAEFPKEGPSILRIQQVVRGDSAAYFCASSPSPVGSGYEQYFGPGTRLTVT.

The genes are TRBV5-1 and TRBJ2-1, with 10 bases that match TRBD2. The CDR3 length is 16 residues. J lost 7 bases, V lost 3 bases, and 10 bases had no gene match. Germline V gene lookup returns CDR1 SGHRS and CDR2 YFSETQ. The CDR3 region is CASSWESGRAGNEQFF. CDR3 coding DNA: TGCGCCAGCAGCTGGGAGAGCGGGAGGGCAGGGAATGAGCAGTTCTTC.

The CDR3 loop is CASSEWSGNGYTF. The CDR3, as DNA: TGTGCCAGCAGTGAATGGTCCGGGAATGGCTACACCTTC. The gene calls are TRBV25-1 and TRBJ1-2, with no clear D. CDR1 and CDR2 (germline): MGHDK, SYGVNS. V lost 1 base to trimming and J lost 6 bases, with 9 bases between them. The CDR3 covers 13 residues.

This clonotype occurred a few times. The chain has TRBV9 and TRBJ2-5; 11 bases line up with TRBD2. V gave up 3 bases and J gave up 5 bases; unmatched junction bases: 3. The V gene's germline CDR1 is SGDLS and CDR2 YYNGEE. CDR3 length: 14 residues. The DNA of the CDR3 is TGTGCCAGCAGCGGTAGCGGGAGGGGTGAGACCCAGTACTTC. Protein product: CASSGSGRGETQYF. The full variable domain, rest sourced from reference TRBV9 and TRBJ2-5, is DSGVTQTPKHLITATGQRVTLRCSPRSGDLSVYWYQQSLDQGLQFLIQYYNGEERAKGNILERFSAQQFPDLHSELNLSSLELGDSALYFCASSGSGRGETQYFGPGTRLLVL.